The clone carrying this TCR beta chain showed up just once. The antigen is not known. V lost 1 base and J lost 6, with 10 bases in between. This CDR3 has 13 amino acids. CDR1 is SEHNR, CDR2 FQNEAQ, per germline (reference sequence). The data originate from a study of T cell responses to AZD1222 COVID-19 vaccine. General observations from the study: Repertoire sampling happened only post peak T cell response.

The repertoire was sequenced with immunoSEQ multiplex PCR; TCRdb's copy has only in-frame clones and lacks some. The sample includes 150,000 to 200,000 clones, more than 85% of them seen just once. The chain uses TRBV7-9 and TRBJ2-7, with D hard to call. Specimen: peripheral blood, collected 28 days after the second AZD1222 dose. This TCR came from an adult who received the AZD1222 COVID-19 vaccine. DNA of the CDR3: TGTGCCAGCAGCTTAGGAGTCGTTGCCGAGCAGTACTTC. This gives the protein CASSLGVVAEQYF.